This T cell receptor (beta chain) came from a study of cytomegalovirus exposure and HLA in healthy donors. General study findings and limits: Later genetic work tied a missense DCLRE1C variant to beta-chain V and J trimming. Roughly even sequencing depth across donors was the assumption behind the presence/absence analyses. Fewer N-insertions than the roughly 700-donor mean were reportedly shown by an Asian-associated ancestry cluster in a later analysis.

Looked up from germline, CDR1 is SGHRS and CDR2 is YFSETQ. J gave up 5 bases and V 5 bases, and 9 bases lay outside the gene matches. This CDR3 spans 15 amino acids. Details on this clone: Its target is unknown.

The PCR was carried out with 60 Vbeta primers and 13 Jbeta primers. Profiling relied on immunoSEQ multiplex PCR, and the TCRdb table lists in-frame clones only, not all of them. The sample has some 190,000 clones, roughly 83% seen once; the top ten hold 1.2%. The chain uses TRBV5-1 and TRBJ2-2, with 7 positions matching TRBD1. This clonotype was sampled from a boy under 10 years old in good health and CMV-seronegative. The specimen sequenced was PBMCs. CDR3 nucleotide sequence: TGCGCCAGCAGACGGGACAGCTTGGAAACCGGGGAGCTGTTTTTT. As protein: CASRRDSLETGELFF. The full variable domain, its missing parts supplied by reference TRBV5-1 and TRBJ2-2, is KAGVTQTPRYLIKTRGQQVTLSCSPISGHRSVSWYQQTPGQGLQFLFEYFSETQRNKGNFPGRFSGRQFSNSRSEMNVSTLELGDSALYLCASRRDSLETGELFFGEGSRLTVL.